This is a list of T cell receptor beta chains from one sample in a study of shared clonotypes between healthy human individuals. Measured with immunoSEQ multiplex PCR; TCRdb has only the in-frame clones, and not every one. The sample shows around 340,000 clones, roughly 80% of them seen only once. The sample comprised memory CD4+ T cells sorted from blood. The source is a man aged 25 to 40 in good health. Each CDR3 is given with its conserved first and last residue. D genes are given only for firm matches. Clone size appears in some rows only: once, few, many, or a class for an expanded clone.

clone size	D gene	J gene	V gene	CDR3 DNA	CDR3 protein
few	NA	TRBJ2-7	TRBV10-3	TGTGCCATCAGTTTTTCAGGGACTGGAGCCTACGAGCAGTACTTC	CAISFSGTGAYEQYF
NA	NA	TRBJ2-7	TRBV15	TGTGCCACCAGCGACCCGACTGTGAATTCGAACGAGCAGTACTTC	CATSDPTVNSNEQYF
NA	TRBD1	TRBJ1-4	TRBV7-9	TGTGCCAGCAGCTTCGACAGGGGGCAGGTTAATGAAAAACTGTTTTTT	CASSFDRGQVNEKLFF
NA	TRBD1	TRBJ2-7	TRBV29-1	TGCAGCGCAAGACAGGGGGTTCTCTCCTACGAGCAGTACTTC	CSARQGVLSYEQYF
few	TRBD2	TRBJ2-1	TRBV6-5	TGTTATAATCCTCTTGCGGGAGGCCACTACAATGAGCAGTTCTTC	CYNPLAGGHYNEQFF
many	NA	TRBJ2-4	TRBV4-3	TGCGCCAGCAGCCAAGATCGGCAGCCTGTTCAGTACTTC	CASSQDRQPVQYF
NA	TRBD2	TRBJ2-7	TRBV6-5	TGTGCCAGCAGTTACCGAACAAGCGGGAGAGTCCGCGAGCAGTACTTC	CASSYRTSGRVREQYF
NA	TRBD2	TRBJ2-1	TRBV28	TGTGCCAGCAGTCCTTGGGGTTCTAGCGGGATCGTCTACAATGAGCAGTTCTTC	CASSPWGSSGIVYNEQFF
NA	TRBD1	TRBJ2-7	TRBV19	TGTGCCAGTAGTCCCGACAGGGTCGACGAGCAGTACTTC	CASSPDRVDEQYF
NA	NA	TRBJ2-3	TRBV5-1	TGCGCCAGCAGCTTGCCTAGAGGCCAATCCACAGATACGCAGTATTTT	CASSLPRGQSTDTQYF